This section outlines one T cell receptor (beta chain) sequence together with its context. Antigen specificity is unknown. Germline V gene data show CDR1 as MGHDK and CDR2 as SYGVNS. This CDR3 has 15 residues. V lost 6 bases and J lost 2, with 15 bases in between. This entry is derived from a study of beta chain features in type 1 diabetes. The overall study: Sorted cells numbering 107,917,701 were examined across all samples.

The investigators reverse transcribed all of the isolated RNA, so they sequenced expressed TCRB transcripts. Mean read depth for naive, central memory and regulatory T cell samples was around 3.5 million reads. TCRdb keeps only in-frame clones here, not all; method: immunoSEQ multiplex PCR. Here the sample spans about 240,000 clones, roughly 14% being singletons. General study findings and limits: Researchers report that Type 1 diabetes patients had moderately but significantly shorter TCRB CDR3s across all four CD4+ subsets. Sampled from patients, naive, central memory and Treg TCRB repertoires appeared more similar than those sampled from healthy donors. The cDNA sequencing approach could over-represent high-TCR-expressing cells.

Specimen: naive CD4+ T cells from blood. This chain connects TRBV25-1 to TRBJ2-3; no firm D call. This receptor was taken from a young man with type 1 diabetes. The CDR3 spells CASSNYRVHTDTQYF. In nucleotides, the CDR3 is TGTGCCAGCAGCAATTATCGGGTACACACAGATACGCAGTATTTT.